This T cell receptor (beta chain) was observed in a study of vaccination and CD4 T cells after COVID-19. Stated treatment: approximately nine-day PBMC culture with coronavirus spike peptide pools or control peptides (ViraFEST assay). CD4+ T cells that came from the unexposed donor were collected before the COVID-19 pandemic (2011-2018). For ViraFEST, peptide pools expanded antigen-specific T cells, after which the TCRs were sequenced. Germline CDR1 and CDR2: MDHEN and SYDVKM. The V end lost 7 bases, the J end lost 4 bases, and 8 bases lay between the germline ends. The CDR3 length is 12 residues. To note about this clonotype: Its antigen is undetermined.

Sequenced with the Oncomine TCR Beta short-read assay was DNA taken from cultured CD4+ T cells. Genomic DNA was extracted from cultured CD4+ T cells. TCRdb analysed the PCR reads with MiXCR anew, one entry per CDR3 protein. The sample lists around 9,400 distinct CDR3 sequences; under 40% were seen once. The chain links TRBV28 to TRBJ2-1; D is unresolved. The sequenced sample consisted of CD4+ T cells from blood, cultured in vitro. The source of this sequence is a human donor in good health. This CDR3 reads CASNEQYNEQFF. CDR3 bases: TGTGCCAGCAACGAACAGTACAATGAGCAGTTCTTC.